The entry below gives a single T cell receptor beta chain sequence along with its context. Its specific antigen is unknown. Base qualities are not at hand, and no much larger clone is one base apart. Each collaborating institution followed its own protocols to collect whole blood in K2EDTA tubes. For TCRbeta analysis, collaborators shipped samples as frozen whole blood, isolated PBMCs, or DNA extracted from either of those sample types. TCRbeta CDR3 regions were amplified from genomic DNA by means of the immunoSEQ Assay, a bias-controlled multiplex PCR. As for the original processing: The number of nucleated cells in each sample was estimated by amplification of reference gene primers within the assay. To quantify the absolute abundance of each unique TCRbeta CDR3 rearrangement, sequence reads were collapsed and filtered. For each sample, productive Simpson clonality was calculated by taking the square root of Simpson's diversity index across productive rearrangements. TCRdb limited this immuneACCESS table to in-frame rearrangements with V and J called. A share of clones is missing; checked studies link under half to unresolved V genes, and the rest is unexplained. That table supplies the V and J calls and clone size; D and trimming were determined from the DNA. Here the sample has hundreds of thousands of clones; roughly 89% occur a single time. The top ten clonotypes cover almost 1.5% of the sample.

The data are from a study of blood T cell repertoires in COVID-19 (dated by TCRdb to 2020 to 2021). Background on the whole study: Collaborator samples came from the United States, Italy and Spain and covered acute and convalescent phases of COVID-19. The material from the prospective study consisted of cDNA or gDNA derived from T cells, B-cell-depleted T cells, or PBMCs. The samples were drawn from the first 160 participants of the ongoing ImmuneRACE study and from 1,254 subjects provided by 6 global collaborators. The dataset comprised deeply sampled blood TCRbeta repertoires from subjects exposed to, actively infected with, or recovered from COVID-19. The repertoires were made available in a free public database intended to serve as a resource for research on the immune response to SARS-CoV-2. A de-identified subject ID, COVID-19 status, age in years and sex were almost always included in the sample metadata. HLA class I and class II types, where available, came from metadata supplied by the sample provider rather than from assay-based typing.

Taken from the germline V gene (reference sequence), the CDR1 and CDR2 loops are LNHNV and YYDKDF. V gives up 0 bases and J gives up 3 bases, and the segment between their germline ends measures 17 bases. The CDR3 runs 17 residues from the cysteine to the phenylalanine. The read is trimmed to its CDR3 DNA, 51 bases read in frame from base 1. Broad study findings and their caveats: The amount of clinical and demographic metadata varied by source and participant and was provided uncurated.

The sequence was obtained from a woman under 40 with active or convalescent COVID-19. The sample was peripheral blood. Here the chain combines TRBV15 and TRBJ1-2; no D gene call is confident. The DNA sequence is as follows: TGTGCCACCAGCAGAGATCCCCCAATCCTGGGCGACTATGGCTACACCTTC. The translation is CATSRDPPILGDYGYTF.